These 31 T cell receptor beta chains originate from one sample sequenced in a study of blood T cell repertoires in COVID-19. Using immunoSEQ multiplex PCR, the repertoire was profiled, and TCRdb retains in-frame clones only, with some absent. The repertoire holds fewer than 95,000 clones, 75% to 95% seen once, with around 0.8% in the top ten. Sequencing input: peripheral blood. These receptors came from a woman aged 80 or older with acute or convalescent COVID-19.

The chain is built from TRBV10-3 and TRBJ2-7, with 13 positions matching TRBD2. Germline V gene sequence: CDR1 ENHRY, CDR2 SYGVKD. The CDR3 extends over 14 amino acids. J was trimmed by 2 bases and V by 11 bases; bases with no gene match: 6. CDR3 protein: CAVAGTSGAYEQYF. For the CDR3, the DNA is TGTGCCGTTGCCGGGACTAGCGGGGCCTACGAGCAGTACTTC.

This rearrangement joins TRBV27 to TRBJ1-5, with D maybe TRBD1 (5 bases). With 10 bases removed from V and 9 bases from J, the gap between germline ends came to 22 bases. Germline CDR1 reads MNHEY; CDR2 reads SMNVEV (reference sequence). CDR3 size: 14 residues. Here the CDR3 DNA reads TGTGCCACCTCCAGAGAAGGGGCGAGATCGCCCCAGCATTTT. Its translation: CATSREGARSPQHF.

The CDR3 reads CASSRSGGTIGANVLTF. CDR3 DNA: TGTGCCAGCAGCCGGTCAGGGGGTACAATCGGGGCCAACGTCCTGACTTTC. This chain connects TRBV2 to TRBJ2-6; 7 positions match TRBD1. Germline V gene data show CDR1 as SNHLY and CDR2 as FYNNEI. The CDR3 runs 17 residues. V gave up 6 bases and J gave up 4 bases; unmatched junction bases: 12.

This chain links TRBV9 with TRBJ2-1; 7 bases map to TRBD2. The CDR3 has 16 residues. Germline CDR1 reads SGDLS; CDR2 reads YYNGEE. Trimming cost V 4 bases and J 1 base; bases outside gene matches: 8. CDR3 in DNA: TGTGCCAGCAGCCCTGGAGGGAGGGGATCCTACAATGAGCAGTTCTTC. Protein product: CASSPGGRGSYNEQFF.

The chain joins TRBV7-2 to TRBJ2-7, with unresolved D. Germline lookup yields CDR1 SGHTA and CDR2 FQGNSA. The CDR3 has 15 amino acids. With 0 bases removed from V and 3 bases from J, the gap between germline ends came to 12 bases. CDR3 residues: CASSLAAVTGYEQYF. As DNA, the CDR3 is TGTGCCAGCAGCTTAGCGGCCGTGACTGGCTACGAGCAGTACTTC.

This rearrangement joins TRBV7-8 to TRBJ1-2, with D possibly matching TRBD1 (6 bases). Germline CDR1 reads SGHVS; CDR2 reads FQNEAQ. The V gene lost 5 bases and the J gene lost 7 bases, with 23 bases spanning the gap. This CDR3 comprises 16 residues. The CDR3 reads CASSRETGRLNVGYTF. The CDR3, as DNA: TGTGCCAGCAGCCGAGAGACAGGCCGCTTGAACGTTGGCTACACCTTC.

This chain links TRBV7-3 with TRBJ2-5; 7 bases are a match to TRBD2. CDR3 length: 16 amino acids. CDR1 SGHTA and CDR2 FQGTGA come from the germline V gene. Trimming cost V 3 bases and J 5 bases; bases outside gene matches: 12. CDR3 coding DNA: TGTGCCAGCAGCTTTTATCCTAGCGGAGTGGGCGAGACCCAGTACTTC. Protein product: CASSFYPSGVGETQYF.

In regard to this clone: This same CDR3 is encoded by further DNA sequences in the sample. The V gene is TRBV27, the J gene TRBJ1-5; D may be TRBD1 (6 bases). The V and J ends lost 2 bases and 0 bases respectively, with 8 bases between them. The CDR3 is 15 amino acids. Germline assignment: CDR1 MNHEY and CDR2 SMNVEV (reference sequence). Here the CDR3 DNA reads TGTGCCAGCAGTTTAAGGGGGTATAGCAATCAGCCCCAGCATTTT. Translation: CASSLRGYSNQPQHF.

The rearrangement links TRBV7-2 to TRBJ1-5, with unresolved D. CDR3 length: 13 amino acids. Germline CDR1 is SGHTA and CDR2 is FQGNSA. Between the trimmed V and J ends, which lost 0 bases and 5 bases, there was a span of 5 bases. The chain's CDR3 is CASSLAYYQPQHF. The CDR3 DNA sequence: TGTGCCAGCAGCTTAGCCTACTATCAGCCCCAGCATTTT.

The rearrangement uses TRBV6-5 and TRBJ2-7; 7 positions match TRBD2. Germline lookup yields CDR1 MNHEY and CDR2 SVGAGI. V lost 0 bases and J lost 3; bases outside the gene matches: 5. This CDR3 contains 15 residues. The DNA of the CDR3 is TGTGCCAGCAGTTACTCGTCGACTAGCAACTACGAGCAGTACTTC. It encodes CASSYSSTSNYEQYF.

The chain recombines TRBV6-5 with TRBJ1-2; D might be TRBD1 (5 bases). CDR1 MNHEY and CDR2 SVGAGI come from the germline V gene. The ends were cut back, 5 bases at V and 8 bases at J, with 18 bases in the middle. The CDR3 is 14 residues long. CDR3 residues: CASSPPAGFGGYTF. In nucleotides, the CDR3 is TGTGCCAGCAGTCCCCCAGCAGGGTTTGGCGGCTACACCTTC.

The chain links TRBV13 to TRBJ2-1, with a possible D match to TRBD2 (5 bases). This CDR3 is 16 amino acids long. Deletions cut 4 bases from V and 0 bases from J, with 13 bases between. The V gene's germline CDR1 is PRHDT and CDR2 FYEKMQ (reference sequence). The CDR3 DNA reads TGTGCCAGCAGCTCTAGATGGGAGAGCTCCTACAATGAGCAGTTCTTC. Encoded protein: CASSSRWESSYNEQFF. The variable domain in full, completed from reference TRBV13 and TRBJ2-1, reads AAGVIQSPRHLIKEKRETATLKCYPIPRHDTVYWYQQGPGQDPQFLISFYEKMQSDKGSIPDRFSAQQFSDYHSELNMSSLELGDSALYFCASSSRWESSYNEQFFGPGTRLTVL.

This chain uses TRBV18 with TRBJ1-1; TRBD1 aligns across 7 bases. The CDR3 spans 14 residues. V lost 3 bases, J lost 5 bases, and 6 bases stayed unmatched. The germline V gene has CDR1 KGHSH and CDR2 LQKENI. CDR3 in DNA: TGTGCCAGCTCACCGACAGGGAAGGGGACTGAAGCTTTCTTT. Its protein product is CASSPTGKGTEAFF. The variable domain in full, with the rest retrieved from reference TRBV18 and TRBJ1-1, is NAGVMQNPRHLVRRRGQEARLRCSPMKGHSHVYWYRQLPEEGLKFMVYLQKENIIDESGMPKERFSAEFPKEGPSILRIQQVVRGDSAAYFCASSPTGKGTEAFFGQGTRLTVV.

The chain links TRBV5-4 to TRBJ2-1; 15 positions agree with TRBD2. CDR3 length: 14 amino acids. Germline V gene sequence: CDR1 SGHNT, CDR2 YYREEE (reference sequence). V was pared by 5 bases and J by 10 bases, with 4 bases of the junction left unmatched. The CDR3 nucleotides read TGTGCCAGCAGGAGGACTAGCGGGAGGGAAGAGCAGTTCTTC. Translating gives CASRRTSGREEQFF.

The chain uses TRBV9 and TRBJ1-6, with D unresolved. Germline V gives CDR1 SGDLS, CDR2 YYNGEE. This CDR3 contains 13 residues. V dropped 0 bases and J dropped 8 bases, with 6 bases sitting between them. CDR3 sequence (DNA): TGTGCCAGCAGCGTAGACGCGGATTCACCCCTCCACTTT. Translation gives CASSVDADSPLHF.

CDR3 in DNA: TGTGCCAGCAGGACAGGGAAAGATACGCAGTATTTT. It codes for CASRTGKDTQYF. The chain has TRBV7-2 and TRBJ2-3; 7 bases map to TRBD1. CDR1 is SGHTA and CDR2 is FQGNSA in the germline V gene. CDR3 length: 12 residues. Losses at the gene ends were 6 bases for V and 5 bases for J; bases not matched to a gene: 2.

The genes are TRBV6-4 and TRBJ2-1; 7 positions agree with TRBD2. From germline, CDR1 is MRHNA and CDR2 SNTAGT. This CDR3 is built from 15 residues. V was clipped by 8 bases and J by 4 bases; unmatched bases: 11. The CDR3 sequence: CASRREPSGYNEQFF. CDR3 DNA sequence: TGTGCCAGCCGCCGTGAGCCTAGCGGTTACAATGAGCAGTTCTTC.

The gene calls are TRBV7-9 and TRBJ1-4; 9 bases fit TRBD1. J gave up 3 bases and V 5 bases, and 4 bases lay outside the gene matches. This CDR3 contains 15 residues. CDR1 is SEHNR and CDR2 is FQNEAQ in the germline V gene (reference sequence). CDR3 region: CASSVQGAANEKLFF. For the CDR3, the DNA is TGTGCCAGCAGCGTACAGGGGGCAGCTAATGAAAAACTGTTTTTT.

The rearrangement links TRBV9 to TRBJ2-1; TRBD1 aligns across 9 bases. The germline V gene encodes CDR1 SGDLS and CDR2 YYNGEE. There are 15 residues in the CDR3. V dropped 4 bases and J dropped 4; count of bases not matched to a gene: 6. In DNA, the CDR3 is TGTGCCAGCAGCTACGGGACAGGGCCATACAATGAGCAGTTCTTC. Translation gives CASSYGTGPYNEQFF.

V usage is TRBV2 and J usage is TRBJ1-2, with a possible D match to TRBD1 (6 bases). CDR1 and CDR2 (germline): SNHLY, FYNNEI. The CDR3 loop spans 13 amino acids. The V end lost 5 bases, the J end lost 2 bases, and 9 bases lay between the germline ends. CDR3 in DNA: TGTGCCAGCAGTTCTACAGGGAACTATGGCTACACCTTC. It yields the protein CASSSTGNYGYTF.

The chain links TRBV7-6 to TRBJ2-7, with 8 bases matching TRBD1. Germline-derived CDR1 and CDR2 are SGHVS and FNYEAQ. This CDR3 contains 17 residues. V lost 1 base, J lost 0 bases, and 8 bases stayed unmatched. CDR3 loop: CASSLDPTGASSYEQYF. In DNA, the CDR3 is TGTGCCAGCAGCTTAGACCCGACAGGGGCCAGCTCCTACGAGCAGTACTTC.

CDR3 DNA: TGTGCCAGCAGTTTGGGGGGACAGGGGGCGGAGGGGTCCTACGAGCAGTACTTC. Its protein product is CASSLGGQGAEGSYEQYF. The chain is built from TRBV28 and TRBJ2-7; the match to TRBD1 covers 12 bases. This CDR3 contains 18 residues. Germline trimming cut 3 bases from V and 1 base from J; bases unmatched to any gene: 10. The germline CDR1 and CDR2 sequences are MDHEN and SYDVKM.

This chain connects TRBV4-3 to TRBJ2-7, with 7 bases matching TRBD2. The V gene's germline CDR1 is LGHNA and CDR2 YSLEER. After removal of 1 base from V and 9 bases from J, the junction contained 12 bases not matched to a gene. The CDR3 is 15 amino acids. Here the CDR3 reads CASSQVAGEFAGQYF. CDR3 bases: TGCGCCAGCAGCCAAGTGGCGGGGGAATTCGCGGGGCAGTACTTC.

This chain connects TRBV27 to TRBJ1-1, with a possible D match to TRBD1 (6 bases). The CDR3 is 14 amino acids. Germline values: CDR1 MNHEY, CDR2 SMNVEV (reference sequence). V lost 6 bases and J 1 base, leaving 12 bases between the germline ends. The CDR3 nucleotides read TGTGCCAGCAGGGACAGATTAGGGAACACTGAAGCTTTCTTT. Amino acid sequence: CASRDRLGNTEAFF.

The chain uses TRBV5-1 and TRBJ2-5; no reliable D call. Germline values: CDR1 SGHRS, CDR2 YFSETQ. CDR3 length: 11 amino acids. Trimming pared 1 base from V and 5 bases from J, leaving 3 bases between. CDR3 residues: CASSLYETQYF. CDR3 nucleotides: TGCGCCAGCAGCTTGTATGAGACCCAGTACTTC. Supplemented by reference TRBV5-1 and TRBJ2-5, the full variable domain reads KAGVTQTPRYLIKTRGQQVTLSCSPISGHRSVSWYQQTPGQGLQFLFEYFSETQRNKGNFPGRFSGRQFSNSRSEMNVSTLELGDSALYLCASSLYETQYFGPGTRLLVL.

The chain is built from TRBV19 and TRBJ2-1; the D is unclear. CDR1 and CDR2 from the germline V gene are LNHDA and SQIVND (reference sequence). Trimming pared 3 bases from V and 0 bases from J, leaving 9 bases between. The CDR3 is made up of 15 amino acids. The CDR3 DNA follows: TGTGCCAGTAGTATTCTAGGTCCCTCCTACAATGAGCAGTTCTTC. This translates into CASSILGPSYNEQFF.

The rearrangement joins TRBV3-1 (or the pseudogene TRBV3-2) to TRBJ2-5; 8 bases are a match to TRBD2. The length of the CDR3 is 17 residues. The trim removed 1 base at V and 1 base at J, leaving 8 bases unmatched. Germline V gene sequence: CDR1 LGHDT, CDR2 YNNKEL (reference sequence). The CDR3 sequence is CASSQVLAEGPQETQYF. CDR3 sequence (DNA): TGTGCCAGCAGCCAAGTACTAGCGGAGGGGCCCCAAGAGACCCAGTACTTC.

The CDR3 DNA is TGCGCCAGCAGCCGAACAGGGGCGGGGGATACGCAGTATTTT. Its protein product is CASSRTGAGDTQYF. V and J are TRBV5-1 and TRBJ2-3; a weak D match, TRBD1 (7 bases). CDR3 size: 14 residues. V was clipped by 4 bases and J by 6 bases, with 15 bases between them. From germline, CDR1 is SGHRS and CDR2 YFSETQ.

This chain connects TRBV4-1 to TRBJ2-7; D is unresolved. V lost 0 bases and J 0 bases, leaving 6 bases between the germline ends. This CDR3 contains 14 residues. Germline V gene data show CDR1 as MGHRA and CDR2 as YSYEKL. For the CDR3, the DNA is TGCGCCAGCAGCCAAGATCTTTCCTCCTACGAGCAGTACTTC. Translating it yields CASSQDLSSYEQYF.

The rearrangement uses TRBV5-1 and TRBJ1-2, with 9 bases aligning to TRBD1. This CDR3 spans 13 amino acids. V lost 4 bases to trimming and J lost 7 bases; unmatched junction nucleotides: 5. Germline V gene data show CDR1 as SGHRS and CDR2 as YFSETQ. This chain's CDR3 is CASSLQGAFGYTF. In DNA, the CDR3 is TGCGCCAGCAGCCTACAGGGGGCCTTTGGCTACACCTTC.

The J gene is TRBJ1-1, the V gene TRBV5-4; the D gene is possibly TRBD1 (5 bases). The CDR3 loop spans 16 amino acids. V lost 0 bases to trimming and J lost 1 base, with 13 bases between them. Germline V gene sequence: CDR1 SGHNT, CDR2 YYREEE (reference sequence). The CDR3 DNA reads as TGTGCCAGCAGCTTGGTAGGGGCAGGCTGGAACACTGAAGCTTTCTTT. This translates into CASSLVGAGWNTEAFF.